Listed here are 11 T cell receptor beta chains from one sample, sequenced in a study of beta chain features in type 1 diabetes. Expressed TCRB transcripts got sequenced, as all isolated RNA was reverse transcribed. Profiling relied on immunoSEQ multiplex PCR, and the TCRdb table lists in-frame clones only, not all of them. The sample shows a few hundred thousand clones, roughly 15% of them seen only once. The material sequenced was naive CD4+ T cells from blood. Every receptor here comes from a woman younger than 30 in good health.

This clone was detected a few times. The CDR3 region is CASSLQGQTNQPQHF. The CDR3 DNA reads as TGTGCCAGCAGCTTACAGGGACAGACCAATCAGCCCCAGCATTTT. The V and J genes are TRBV7-2 and TRBJ1-5; 7 positions agree with TRBD1. V shed 2 bases and J 3 bases; nucleotides not matched to a gene: 4. Germline V lookup: CDR1 SGHTA, CDR2 FQGNSA. This CDR3 region has 15 residues.

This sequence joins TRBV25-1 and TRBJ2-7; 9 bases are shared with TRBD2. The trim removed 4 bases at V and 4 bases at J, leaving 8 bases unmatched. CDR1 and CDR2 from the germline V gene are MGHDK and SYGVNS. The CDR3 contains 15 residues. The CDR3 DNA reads TGTGCCAGCAGTGCGGATAGCGGGAGATGGTACGAGCAGTACTTC. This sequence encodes CASSADSGRWYEQYF.

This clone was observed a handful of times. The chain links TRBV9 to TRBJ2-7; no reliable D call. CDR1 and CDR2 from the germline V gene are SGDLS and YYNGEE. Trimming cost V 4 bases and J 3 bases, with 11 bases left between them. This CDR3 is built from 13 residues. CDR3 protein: CASSPRDGYEQYF. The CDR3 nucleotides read TGTGCCAGCAGCCCCCGCGATGGCTACGAGCAGTACTTC.

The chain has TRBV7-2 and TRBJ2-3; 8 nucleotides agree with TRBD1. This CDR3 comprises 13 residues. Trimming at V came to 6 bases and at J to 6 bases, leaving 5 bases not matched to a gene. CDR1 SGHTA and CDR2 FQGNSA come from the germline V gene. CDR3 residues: CASRQGAKDTQYF. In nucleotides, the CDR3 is TGTGCCAGCAGGCAGGGGGCGAAGGATACGCAGTATTTT.

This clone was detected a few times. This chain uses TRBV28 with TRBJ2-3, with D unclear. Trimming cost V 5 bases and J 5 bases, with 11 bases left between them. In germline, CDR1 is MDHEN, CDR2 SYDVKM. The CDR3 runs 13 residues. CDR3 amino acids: CASSTNAVDTQYF. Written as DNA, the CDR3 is TGTGCCAGCAGTACAAATGCGGTAGATACGCAGTATTTT. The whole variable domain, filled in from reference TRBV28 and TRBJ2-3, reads DVKVTQSSRYLVKRTGEKVFLECVQDMDHENMFWYRQDPGLGLRLIYFSYDVKMKEKGDIPEGYSVSREKKERFSLILESASTNQTSMYLCASSTNAVDTQYFGPGTRLTVL.

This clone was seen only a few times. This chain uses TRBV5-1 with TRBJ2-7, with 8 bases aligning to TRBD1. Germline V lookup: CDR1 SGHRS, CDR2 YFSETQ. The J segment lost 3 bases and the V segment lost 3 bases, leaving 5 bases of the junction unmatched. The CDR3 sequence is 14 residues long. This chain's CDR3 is CASSWRQGHYEQYF. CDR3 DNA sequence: TGCGCCAGCAGCTGGAGACAGGGGCACTACGAGCAGTACTTC.

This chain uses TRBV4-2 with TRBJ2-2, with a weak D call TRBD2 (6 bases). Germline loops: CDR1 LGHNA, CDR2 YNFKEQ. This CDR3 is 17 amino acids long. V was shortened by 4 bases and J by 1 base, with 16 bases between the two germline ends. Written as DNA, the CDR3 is TGTGCCAGCAGCCGAGGTACCGGGACTGAGAACACCGGGGAGCTGTTTTTT. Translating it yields CASSRGTGTENTGELFF.

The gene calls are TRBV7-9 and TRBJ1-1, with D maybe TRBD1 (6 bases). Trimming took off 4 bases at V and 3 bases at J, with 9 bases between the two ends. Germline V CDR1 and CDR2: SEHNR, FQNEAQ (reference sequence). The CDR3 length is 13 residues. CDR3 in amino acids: CASSSRTDTEAFF. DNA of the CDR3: TGTGCCAGCAGCTCTCGGACAGACACTGAAGCTTTCTTT.

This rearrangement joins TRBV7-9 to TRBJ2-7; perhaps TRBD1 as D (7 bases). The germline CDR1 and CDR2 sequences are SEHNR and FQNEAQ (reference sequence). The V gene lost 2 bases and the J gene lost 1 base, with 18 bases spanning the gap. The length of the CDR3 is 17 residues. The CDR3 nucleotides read TGTGCCAGCAGCTTAACATACAGCAGGGGGGAGTCCTACGAGCAGTACTTC. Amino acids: CASSLTYSRGESYEQYF. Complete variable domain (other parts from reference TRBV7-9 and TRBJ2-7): DTGVSQNPRHKITKRGQNVTFRCDPISEHNRLYWYRQTLGQGPEFLTYFQNEAQLEKSRLLSDRFSAERPKGSFSTLEIQRTEQGDSAMYLCASSLTYSRGESYEQYFGPGTRLTVT.

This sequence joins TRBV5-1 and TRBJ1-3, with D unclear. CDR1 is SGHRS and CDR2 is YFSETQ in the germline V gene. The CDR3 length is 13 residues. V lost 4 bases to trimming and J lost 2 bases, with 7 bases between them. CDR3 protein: CASSLGTGNTIYF. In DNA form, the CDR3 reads TGCGCCAGCAGCCTAGGAACTGGAAACACCATATATTTT.

The CDR3 here is CASSQGGQGALNEQFF. CDR3 bases: TGTGCCAGCAGCCAAGGGGGACAGGGGGCCTTGAATGAGCAGTTCTTC. This rearrangement joins TRBV4-2 to TRBJ2-1, with 12 positions matching TRBD1. Germline values: CDR1 LGHNA, CDR2 YNFKEQ. The V gene end was trimmed by 1 base and the J gene end by 7 bases; junction bases not matched to a gene: 5. This CDR3 has 16 amino acids.